This TCR beta chain was sequenced in a study of cytomegalovirus exposure and HLA in healthy donors. CDR1 is SGHAT, CDR2 FQNNGV, per germline. The ends lost 1 base at V and 2 bases at J; junction bases unmatched: 4. This CDR3 contains 15 residues. Study conclusions and caveats: Earlier results showed most TCR beta V segments being productive about 90% or about 30% of the time. Cytomegalovirus-associated status was assigned to around 160 TCR beta chains.

With 60 Vbeta and 13 Jbeta primers, the PCR was carried out. Profiled with immunoSEQ multiplex PCR; TCRdb holds only in-frame clones, not every one. The table shows more than 85,000 clones, with about 75% occurring only once. These donors, healthy bone marrow donors, were studied. As concerns this clone: Its antigen is still unknown.

This clonotype was obtained from a man between 25 and 39 years old in good health and CMV-seropositive. The J gene is TRBJ1-2, the V gene TRBV11-2; TRBD1 agrees at 7 bases. Specimen: PBMCs. This chain's CDR3 is CASSLVDRENYGYTF. CDR3 sequence (DNA): TGTGCCAGCAGCTTAGTTGACAGGGAGAACTATGGCTACACCTTC.